These T cell receptor beta chains were read from a single sample in a study of patients with pleural tuberculosis. TCRdb ran MiXCR on the reads and lists one entry per CDR3 protein. The sample lists just under 30,000 distinct CDR3 sequences, about 18% occurring once. The sample was peripheral blood. These receptors came from a human donor with pleural tuberculosis. The CDR3 runs from the conserved cysteine through the conserved F or W. The D gene is left open where the match is weak. Clone size is stated in some rows and not others, as once, few, many or a class when expanded.

V gene: TRBV20-1; clone size: many; D gene: NA; J gene: TRBJ1-2; CDR3 DNA: TGCAGTGCTGGGGAGGACTATGGCTACACCTTC; CDR3 protein: CSAGEDYGYTF
V gene: TRBV7-3; clone size: many; D gene: TRBD2; J gene: TRBJ2-1; CDR3 DNA: TGTGCCAGCAGCTTACCGGCCCCTCAACTAGCGGGGGAAACCTACGGCAATGAGCAGTTCTTC; CDR3 protein: CASSLPAPQLAGETYGNEQFF
V gene: TRBV20-1; clone size: many; D gene: NA; J gene: TRBJ2-5; CDR3 DNA: TGCAGTGCTACCCTAGGGCGGGAAGGAGAGACCCAGTACTTC; CDR3 protein: CSATLGREGETQYF
V gene: TRBV19; clone size: many; D gene: NA; J gene: TRBJ1-5; CDR3 DNA: TGTGCCAGTAGTGAGTGGAGCCAGCCCCAGCATTTT; CDR3 protein: CASSEWSQPQHF
V gene: TRBV7-7; clone size: many; D gene: TRBD1; J gene: TRBJ2-5; CDR3 DNA: TGTGCCAGCAGCCTTTACGGGACAGGGGAGACCCAGTACTTC; CDR3 protein: CASSLYGTGETQYF
V gene: TRBV2; clone size: many; D gene: TRBD1; J gene: TRBJ1-5; CDR3 DNA: TGTGCCAGCGGGACAGTGGCCCACAATCAGCCCCAGCATTTT; CDR3 protein: CASGTVAHNQPQHF
V gene: TRBV5-1; clone size: many; D gene: TRBD2; J gene: TRBJ2-7; CDR3 DNA: TGCGCCAGCAGCGAATCTAGCGGGAGTCCCTACGAGCAGTACTTC; CDR3 protein: CASSESSGSPYEQYF
V gene: TRBV28; clone size: NA; D gene: TRBD1; J gene: TRBJ1-2; CDR3 DNA: TGTGCCAGCACCGCCTATTCCGGGACAGGGGCAGGCTACACCTTC; CDR3 protein: CASTAYSGTGAGYTF
V gene: TRBV7-9; clone size: many; D gene: TRBD2; J gene: TRBJ2-5; CDR3 DNA: TGTGCCAGCAGAGGACTAGCGGGAGCCTCAGAGACCCAGTACTTC; CDR3 protein: CASRGLAGASETQYF
V gene: TRBV5-1; clone size: many; D gene: NA; J gene: TRBJ1-1; CDR3 DNA: TGCGCCAGCAGCTCCTGGACGGCGAACACTGAAGCTTTCTTT; CDR3 protein: CASSSWTANTEAFF
V gene: TRBV27; clone size: many; D gene: NA; J gene: TRBJ2-7; CDR3 DNA: TGTGCCAGCAGTGGCAGCAGCTCCTACGAGCAGTACTTC; CDR3 protein: CASSGSSSYEQYF
V gene: TRBV5-1; clone size: many; D gene: TRBD1; J gene: TRBJ1-5; CDR3 DNA: TGCGCCAGCAGCGAGGGACAGGGGGCGGGTCAGCCCCAGCATTTT; CDR3 protein: CASSEGQGAGQPQHF
V gene: TRBV5-4; clone size: many; D gene: TRBD2; J gene: TRBJ2-3; CDR3 DNA: TGTGCCAGCAGCAGCCGGGGGGAAGGAGATACGCAGTATTTT; CDR3 protein: CASSSRGEGDTQYF
V gene: TRBV6-2/TRBV6-3; clone size: medium-sized; D gene: NA; J gene: TRBJ1-2; CDR3 DNA: TGTGCCAGCAGTTACCTAAGTGGAGGCCATGGCTACACCTTC; CDR3 protein: CASSYLSGGHGYTF
V gene: TRBV20-1; clone size: NA; D gene: TRBD1; J gene: TRBJ1-2; CDR3 DNA: TGCAGTGCTTCCACCGACAGGGCGGCTGGCTACGCCTTC; CDR3 protein: CSASTDRAAGYAF
V gene: TRBV24-1; clone size: many; D gene: TRBD2; J gene: TRBJ2-3; CDR3 DNA: TGTGCCACCAGTGACCCACGGGGGGCAGATACGCAGTATTTT; CDR3 protein: CATSDPRGADTQYF
V gene: TRBV27; clone size: medium-sized; D gene: NA; J gene: TRBJ1-5; CDR3 DNA: TGTGCCAGCAGCTCAAAAACCAGTTTGCAGCCCCAGCATTTT; CDR3 protein: CASSSKTSLQPQHF
V gene: TRBV7-9; clone size: many; D gene: TRBD2; J gene: TRBJ2-7; CDR3 DNA: TGTGCCAGCAGCCCATCCGGGACTAGCGGGATCCACGAGCAGTACTTC; CDR3 protein: CASSPSGTSGIHEQYF
V gene: TRBV6-1; clone size: medium-sized; D gene: NA; J gene: TRBJ1-5; CDR3 DNA: TGTGCCAGCAGTGAAAAGGGTGAACAGCCCCAGCATTTT; CDR3 protein: CASSEKGEQPQHF
V gene: TRBV28; clone size: many; D gene: NA; J gene: TRBJ1-1; CDR3 DNA: TGTGCCAGCAGTTTAGTACAAAGAGAGACTGAAGCTTTCTTT; CDR3 protein: CASSLVQRETEAFF
V gene: TRBV28; clone size: many; D gene: NA; J gene: TRBJ2-5; CDR3 DNA: TGTGCCAGCAGATCCCCTCCCGTTTTGGAGACCCAGTACTTC; CDR3 protein: CASRSPPVLETQYF
V gene: TRBV29-1; clone size: many; D gene: TRBD1; J gene: TRBJ1-4; CDR3 DNA: TGCAGCGCTGGACAGGAACGAAACGAAAAACTGTTTTTT; CDR3 protein: CSAGQERNEKLFF
V gene: TRBV28; clone size: many; D gene: NA; J gene: TRBJ1-2; CDR3 DNA: TGTGCCAGCAGTGGGGATACAACAGCATATGGCTACACCTTC; CDR3 protein: CASSGDTTAYGYTF
V gene: TRBV10-3; clone size: many; D gene: NA; J gene: TRBJ1-1; CDR3 DNA: TGTGCCACATCCGTGCAGTTGAACACTGAAGCTTTCTTT; CDR3 protein: CATSVQLNTEAFF
V gene: TRBV12-3/TRBV12-4; clone size: many; D gene: TRBD1; J gene: TRBJ1-5; CDR3 DNA: TGTGCCAGCAGAGCACAGGGGTGGAGCAATCAGCCCCAGCATTTT; CDR3 protein: CASRAQGWSNQPQHF
V gene: TRBV12-3/TRBV12-4; clone size: many; D gene: TRBD1; J gene: TRBJ1-1; CDR3 DNA: TGTGCCAGCAGTAGGAGACAGGGGTCTGAAGCTTTCTTT; CDR3 protein: CASSRRQGSEAFF
V gene: TRBV5-1; clone size: many; D gene: NA; J gene: TRBJ2-1; CDR3 DNA: TGCGCCAGCAGCTTGGTAGCCAGGGGAGGCAACAATGAGCAGTTCTTC; CDR3 protein: CASSLVARGGNNEQFF
V gene: TRBV20-1; clone size: NA; D gene: NA; J gene: TRBJ1-1; CDR3 DNA: TGTAGTGCTAAAGTCCGTAGGGGCACTGAAGCTTTCTTT; CDR3 protein: CSAKVRRGTEAFF
V gene: TRBV29-1; clone size: NA; D gene: NA; J gene: TRBJ2-7; CDR3 DNA: TGCAGCGTTGGAGGGGATTTAGTGGGGGCCGCCTACGAGCAGTACTTC; CDR3 protein: CSVGGDLVGAAYEQYF
V gene: TRBV9; clone size: many; D gene: NA; J gene: TRBJ1-1; CDR3 DNA: TGTGCCAGCAGCGTAGATCAGGGTTGGAACACTGAAGCTTTCTTT; CDR3 protein: CASSVDQGWNTEAFF
V gene: TRBV25-1; clone size: many; D gene: TRBD1; J gene: TRBJ1-1; CDR3 DNA: TGTGCCAGCAGTGAATATCAGGGGGCTGGTACTGAAGCTTTCTTT; CDR3 protein: CASSEYQGAGTEAFF
V gene: TRBV2; clone size: many; D gene: NA; J gene: TRBJ1-3; CDR3 DNA: TGTGCCAGCGCGACGACCGAACTGGGGAACACCATATATTTT; CDR3 protein: CASATTELGNTIYF
V gene: TRBV3-1; clone size: many; D gene: TRBD2; J gene: TRBJ2-7; CDR3 DNA: TGTGCCAGCAGTACTAGCGCGAGCTCCTACGAGCAGTACTTC; CDR3 protein: CASSTSASSYEQYF
V gene: TRBV4-2; clone size: few; D gene: NA; J gene: TRBJ1-1; CDR3 DNA: TGTGCCAGCAGCCAAGTGACTAAGGAGGCTTTCTTT; CDR3 protein: CASSQVTKEAFF
V gene: TRBV6-2/TRBV6-3; clone size: many; D gene: NA; J gene: TRBJ2-5; CDR3 DNA: TGTGCCAGCAGTTCCCCTAGGGATGGGGAGACCCAGTACTTC; CDR3 protein: CASSSPRDGETQYF
V gene: TRBV27; clone size: many; D gene: NA; J gene: TRBJ2-7; CDR3 DNA: TGTGCCAGCAGTCTGGGCGGACGTAGGACGTACGAGCAGTACTTC; CDR3 protein: CASSLGGRRTYEQYF
V gene: TRBV6-2/TRBV6-3; clone size: NA; D gene: TRBD1; J gene: TRBJ1-5; CDR3 DNA: TGTGCCAGCAAAAAACAGGGACAGAGCGGACAGCCTCAGCATTTT; CDR3 protein: CASKKQGQSGQPQHF
V gene: TRBV20-1; clone size: many; D gene: NA; J gene: TRBJ1-5; CDR3 DNA: TGCAGTGCTAGAAAAGGGAAGAGCAATCAGCCCCAGCATTTT; CDR3 protein: CSARKGKSNQPQHF
V gene: TRBV5-5; clone size: many; D gene: NA; J gene: TRBJ2-1; CDR3 DNA: TGTGCCAGCAGCTTGGAGTGGGCGGGAGAGCAGTTCTTC; CDR3 protein: CASSLEWAGEQFF
V gene: TRBV20-1; clone size: medium-sized; D gene: NA; J gene: TRBJ2-3; CDR3 DNA: TGCAGTGCTAGCTCTGGAGATACGCAGTATTTT; CDR3 protein: CSASSGDTQYF
V gene: TRBV7-2; clone size: many; D gene: NA; J gene: TRBJ2-4; CDR3 DNA: TGTGCCAGCAGCATAAACCGGGACAAAAAAAACATTCAGTACTTC; CDR3 protein: CASSINRDKKNIQYF